Described below is a single T cell receptor beta chain sequence and its context. Its specificity is not known. The sample is drawn from a study of cytomegalovirus exposure and HLA in healthy donors. Study details: Out of 350 to 400 genotyped donors, about 80% belonged to the Caucasian-associated ancestry cluster. Findings and caveats of the study: Only CMV serostatus was available as immune exposure information. What was likely a sequencing artifact was a cluster of highly shared sequence variants. Relative to the 666-donor mean, N-insertions were reportedly fewer in an Asian-associated ancestry cluster in a later analysis.

PCR was performed using 60 Vbeta and 13 Jbeta primers. Sequencing was performed with immunoSEQ multiplex PCR; in TCRdb, only in-frame clones are kept and a portion is missing. This sample has 140,000 or so clones, with 65% to 90% found just once. The germline V and J ends were trimmed by 8 bases and 6 bases, with 16 bases remaining between them. The CDR3 is 13 residues long. Germline CDR1 and CDR2: LGHNA and YNFKEQ. The sequence came from a female donor in good health and CMV-seronegative. The rearrangement uses TRBV4-2 and TRBJ1-1; possibly TRBD1 for D (6 bases). Source material: PBMCs. The CDR3 here is CASGPGAGAEAFF. The DNA for the CDR3 is TGTGCCAGCGGACCAGGGGCGGGAGCTGAAGCTTTCTTT.